A selection of T cell receptor beta chains follows, all from one sample in a study of cytomegalovirus exposure and HLA in healthy donors. Libraries were prepared by immunoSEQ multiplex PCR; TCRdb keeps only in-frame clonotypes and omits some of them. The sample includes about 140,000 clones, roughly 76% of them seen just once. The sequencing sample was made of PBMCs. The receptor set was obtained from a woman in her 30s in good health and CMV-seronegative. The CDR3 runs from the conserved cysteine through the conserved F or W.

J gene,V gene,CDR3 protein
TRBJ2-3,TRBV7-2,CASSPTGTSGSSTDTQYF
TRBJ2-1,TRBV28,CASSPTGVHEQFF
TRBJ2-7,TRBV29-1,CSALAGGNHEQYF
TRBJ1-1,TRBV18,CASSPRDTRNTEAFF
TRBJ2-1,TRBV11-3,CASSSGQGYNEQFF
TRBJ2-7,TRBV2,CASLRQGDEQYF
TRBJ1-2,TRBV5-1,CASSLAGGYGYTF
TRBJ2-6,TRBV28,CASTRDSGANVLTF
TRBJ1-1,TRBV6-1,CASSDPGQGSLDTEAFF
TRBJ2-7,TRBV5-4,CASSFDSYSYEQYF
TRBJ1-3,TRBV7-6,CASSLGQGAAGNTIYF
TRBJ2-3,TRBV19,CASSTQSHTDTQYF
TRBJ2-7,TRBV7-9,CASSSDRDSGSYEQYF
TRBJ1-4,TRBV28,CASSWGGDRDNEKLFF
TRBJ2-7,TRBV19,CASSIGTSGYEQYF
TRBJ2-1,TRBV28,CASSTGLAGDPYNEQFF
TRBJ2-3,TRBV6-5,CASSYERGDTDTQYF
TRBJ1-2,TRBV13,CASSLGRGRGSSEDGYTF
TRBJ1-1,TRBV14,CASSPTGFGSEAFF
TRBJ2-1,TRBV6-1,CASSVGTSAGDEQFF
TRBJ1-4,TRBV7-9,CASSRSGGGREKLFF
TRBJ1-2,TRBV28,CASSSYRKSVYGYTF
TRBJ1-5,TRBV2,CASSRERDQPQHF
TRBJ1-5,TRBV25-1,CASSDGTDNSGNQPQHF
TRBJ2-7,TRBV6-5,CASSRLGDSSYEQYF
TRBJ2-1,TRBV9,CASSVVEGGPNEQFF
TRBJ2-7,TRBV7-9,CSSTQWGDEQYF
TRBJ2-1,TRBV11-2,CASCPFSSYNEQFF
TRBJ1-1,TRBV28,CASSPGTLAEAFF
TRBJ1-1,TRBV5-1,CASSLEGAGNTEAFF
TRBJ2-7,TRBV4-1,CASSSPGGTYEQYF
TRBJ1-3,TRBV19,CASLAPKLSGTGQINTIYF
TRBJ2-5,TRBV29-1,CSVEDPALGQGTETQYF
TRBJ2-5,TRBV11-3,CASSPGQGTSETQYF
TRBJ1-4,TRBV18,CASSKGTNEKLFF
-,TRBV4-3,CASSQALGDYVGEQYF
TRBJ2-3,TRBV4-1,CASSQGIGGRVADTQYF
TRBJ1-3,TRBV7-9,CASKEEGVGRNTIYF
TRBJ2-3,TRBV9,CASSVAYTDTQYF
TRBJ1-1,TRBV6-6,CASITGSSLPAFF
TRBJ1-2,TRBV12-2,CASRLRDSFYGYTF
TRBJ1-1,TRBV5-1,CASSSDRGDTEAFF
TRBJ2-1,TRBV5-1,CASSPRTGDGNEQFF
TRBJ2-5,TRBV5-1,CASSLEGARGTQYF
TRBJ2-5,TRBV7-9,CSSSGPQGWETQYF
TRBJ1-1,TRBV6-5,CASRRVMNTEAFF
TRBJ2-1,TRBV27,CASSLAGQGPNEQFF
TRBJ1-6,TRBV11-1,CASSLRQGYNSPLHF
TRBJ2-6,TRBV4-2,CASSHLAGAASGANVLTF
TRBJ2-4,TRBV30,CAWRQEITSGGLAKNIQYF
TRBJ2-7,TRBV10-3,CAISTGTGPAYEQYF
TRBJ1-1,TRBV5-1,CASTGGDTEAFF